Below are 22 T cell receptor beta chains sequenced from a single sample in a study of quantifying T cell responses using KT2 cells. Study summary: Reverse transcription used primers in the TCR alpha and beta constant regions.

The cDNA 3' end received a ligated oligonucleotide with a UMI. An equimolar mix of RC1.1 and RC1.2 primed the beta chain across TRBC1 and TRBC2. TCRdb analysed the UMI-ligation and nested PCR reads with MiXCR anew, one entry per CDR3 protein. Counted here are 30,000 or so distinct CDR3 sequences, about 7.1% occurring once; the ten biggest clones make up 15% to 18%. Sample: PBMCs spiked with cells of the T cell clone KT2. The receptors originated from a human donor.

This clonotype was detected a few times. The chain couples TRBV7-9 to TRBJ2-1, with a weak D call TRBD1 (5 bases). Per germline, CDR1 SEHNR and CDR2 FQNEAQ (reference sequence). V was clipped by 5 bases and J by 5 bases, with 19 bases between them. This CDR3 contains 16 residues. The CDR3 DNA is TGTGCCAGCAGCGACCCTCATCAGGGTAATGACAATGAGCAGTTCTTC. The encoded protein is CASSDPHQGNDNEQFF.

V usage is TRBV21-1 and J usage is TRBJ1-1; the table names TRBD1, a call not compared with the DNA. TRBV21-1 represents a pseudogene. The length of the CDR3 is 17 residues. DNA for the CDR3: TGTGCCAGCAGCAATTATGACGCGGGCCCCCATGGACGTGAAGCTTTCTTT. This translates into CASSNYDAGPHGREAFF.

This clonotype has just a few counts. V is TRBV19 and J is TRBJ2-1; 14 bases match TRBD2. Per the germline V gene, CDR1 is LNHDA and CDR2 is SQIVND (reference sequence). With V trimmed by 4 bases and J by 4 bases, 9 bases remained unmatched. The CDR3 consists of 18 residues. The CDR3 reads CASSTGGLAGASYNEQFF. CDR3 DNA sequence: TGTGCCAGTAGTACGGGGGGACTAGCGGGGGCTTCTTACAATGAGCAGTTCTTC.

The V call is TRBV12-3 or TRBV12-4, the J call TRBJ2-2, with 9 bases fitting TRBD1. CDR3 length equals 14 residues. V trimming: 8 bases; J trimming: 4 bases; junction bases outside the gene matches: 5. CDR3 amino acids: CASGGTGFTGELFF. DNA for the CDR3: TGTGCCAGCGGGGGGACAGGGTTCACCGGGGAGCTGTTTTTT.

This clonotype was recorded a few times. The chain uses TRBV3-1 and TRBJ2-1, with D unresolved. Trimming stripped 0 bases from V and 8 bases from J, with 8 bases between. CDR1 and CDR2 from the germline V gene are LGHDT and YNNKEL (reference sequence). This CDR3 comprises 13 residues. DNA for the CDR3: TGTGCCAGCAGCCAAGAGCCAGTAGATGAGCAGTTCTTC. Translating gives CASSQEPVDEQFF.

This chain joins TRBV15 and TRBJ1-1, with no clear D. The CDR3 consists of 14 residues. V lost 1 base and J 1 base, leaving 7 bases between the germline ends. Germline V lookup: CDR1 LNHNV, CDR2 YYDKDF (reference sequence). The CDR3 region has the DNA TGTGCCACCAGCAGAGGACACAAGAACACTGAAGCTTTCTTT. This codes for CATSRGHKNTEAFF.

The sample holds a few counts of this clonotype. The chain employs TRBV12-3 or TRBV12-4 and TRBJ2-3, with 8 bases identical to TRBD1. With V trimmed by 3 bases and J by 4 bases, 3 bases remained unmatched. This CDR3 is built from 14 residues. The CDR3 bases are TGTGCCAGCAGTTTGGTACAGGGGGCAGATACGCAGTATTTT. Translation: CASSLVQGADTQYF.

This clonotype is labeled medium-sized. V is TRBV7-8 and J is TRBJ2-7, with 8 positions matching TRBD1. The CDR3 loop spans 15 amino acids. Germline CDR1 and CDR2: SGHVS and FQNEAQ. Trimming at V came to 5 bases and at J to 4 bases, leaving 10 bases not matched to a gene. CDR3 bases: TGTGCCAGCAGCCGATACGGGACAGGAGAGTACGAGCAGTACTTC. This translates into CASSRYGTGEYEQYF.

This chain joins TRBV20-1 and TRBJ1-1; D gene ambiguous. The germline gives CDR1 DFQATT, CDR2 SNEGSKA (reference sequence). This CDR3 has 12 residues. V lost 5 bases and J lost 6, with 13 bases in between. CDR3: CSAGERASEAFF. The CDR3, as DNA: TGCAGTGCTGGGGAGCGGGCGTCTGAAGCTTTCTTT.

Only a few counts were recorded for this clonotype. J is TRBJ2-2 and V is TRBV7-9; 8 nucleotides match TRBD1. The V gene end was trimmed by 6 bases and the J gene end by 4 bases; junction bases not matched to a gene: 16. The CDR3 consists of 18 residues. Per germline, CDR1 SEHNR and CDR2 FQNEAQ (reference sequence). CDR3 in DNA: TGTGCCAGCAGACGGTTTTCCAGGGGGCTACTGGGCACCGGGGAGCTGTTTTTT. Translation gives CASRRFSRGLLGTGELFF. The complete variable domain, with remaining parts taken from reference TRBV7-9 and TRBJ2-2, reads DTGVSQNPRHKITKRGQNVTFRCDPISEHNRLYWYRQTLGQGPEFLTYFQNEAQLEKSRLLSDRFSAERPKGSFSTLEIQRTEQGDSAMYLCASRRFSRGLLGTGELFFGEGSRLTVL.

At least ten counts were recorded for this clonotype. The V call is TRBV4-2, the J call TRBJ1-2; 10 bases map to TRBD1. The V gene end was trimmed by 1 base and the J gene end by 5 bases; junction bases not matched to a gene: 10. Germline loops: CDR1 LGHNA, CDR2 YNFKEQ. This CDR3 is 17 amino acids long. CDR3 DNA sequence: TGTGCCAGCAGCCAAGTACCGGGACAGGGGAATTTTTATGGCTACACCTTC. It yields the protein CASSQVPGQGNFYGYTF.

This clonotype was detected once. The chain is built from TRBV30 and TRBJ2-1; 8 bases align to TRBD2. V gave up 1 base and J gave up 7 bases; unmatched junction bases: 9. The length of the CDR3 is 15 residues. Germline V gives CDR1 GTSNPN, CDR2 SVGIG (reference sequence). The CDR3 region is CAWSAGIAGTNEQFF. CDR3 DNA: TGTGCCTGGAGTGCCGGAATAGCGGGAACAAATGAGCAGTTCTTC. Looking up the rest from reference TRBV30 and TRBJ2-1 gives the full variable domain: SQTIHQWPATLVQPVGSPLSLECTVEGTSNPNLYWYRQAAGRGLQLLFYSVGIGQISSEVPQNLSASRPQDRQFILSSKKLLLSDSGFYLCAWSAGIAGTNEQFFGPGTRLTVL.

In this sample, this clonotype turned up many times. CDR3 DNA sequence: TGTGCCAGCAGCCCAGGACAGGGACCTAACTATGGCTACACCTTC. Protein: CASSPGQGPNYGYTF. The chain joins TRBV7-2 to TRBJ1-2; 8 bases are shared with TRBD1. The CDR3 length is 15 residues. The J segment lost 0 bases and the V segment lost 5 bases, leaving 5 bases of the junction unmatched. Per germline, CDR1 SGHTA and CDR2 FQGNSA.

The J gene is TRBJ2-2, the V gene TRBV2; D is possibly TRBD1 (5 bases). Germline V gives CDR1 SNHLY, CDR2 FYNNEI. The V end was cut by 6 bases, the J end by 2 bases, with 13 bases between. The CDR3 has 15 residues. CDR3 coding DNA: TGTGCCAGCAGAGGTTACAGGAGAAACACCGGGGAGCTGTTTTTT. Its translation is CASRGYRRNTGELFF.

This chain uses TRBV7-9 with TRBJ2-1; D uncertain. The germline CDR1 and CDR2 sequences are SEHNR and FQNEAQ (reference sequence). The V end lost 2 bases, the J end lost 3 bases, and 14 bases lay between the germline ends. This CDR3 comprises 16 residues. Here the CDR3 DNA reads TGTGCCAGCAGCTTATCCAGAGGAGCTGTCTACAATGAGCAGTTCTTC. This codes for CASSLSRGAVYNEQFF.

This clonotype occurred many times. This chain connects TRBV6-5 to TRBJ1-1, with D maybe TRBD1 (5 bases). From germline, CDR1 is MNHEY and CDR2 SVGAGI. V was clipped by 4 bases and J by 4 bases, with 13 bases between them. CDR3 length: 14 amino acids. The DNA for the CDR3 is TGTGCCAGCAGTTTACAGGAGGGATTCACTGAAGCTTTCTTT. As protein: CASSLQEGFTEAFF.

This clonotype was observed many times. In nucleotides, the CDR3 is TGTGCCAGCAGCTCGACACAGGGGGCGAATTCACCCCTCCACTTT. Translated, it gives CASSSTQGANSPLHF. The rearrangement links TRBV7-9 to TRBJ1-6; 9 positions match TRBD1. Germline trimming cut 4 bases from V and 7 bases from J; bases unmatched to any gene: 5. The CDR3 covers 15 residues. The V gene's germline CDR1 is SEHNR and CDR2 FQNEAQ (reference sequence).

This clonotype was recorded at least ten times. This chain joins TRBV7-2 and TRBJ2-3; 8 bases match TRBD1. CDR1 is SGHTA, CDR2 FQGNSA, per germline. The CDR3 runs to 18 residues. Losses at the gene ends were 2 bases for V and 4 bases for J; bases not matched to a gene: 14. CDR3 in DNA: TGTGCCAGCAGCTTAAGATTCCAGGGGGCGACGGGGGCAGATACGCAGTATTTT. As protein: CASSLRFQGATGADTQYF.

This clonotype came up many times. The rearrangement uses TRBV20-1 and TRBJ1-6, with D unresolved. The V end was cut by 1 base, the J end by 6 bases, with 13 bases between. The CDR3 length is 15 residues. Germline V gene lookup returns CDR1 DFQATT and CDR2 SNEGSKA (reference sequence). CDR3 in DNA: TGCAGTGCTAGAGTAGCGGTCAGGAGTAATTCACCCCTCCACTTT. This sequence encodes CSARVAVRSNSPLHF.

The sample holds many counts of this clonotype. This chain connects TRBV7-9 to TRBJ1-1; D remains ambiguous. Trimming took 5 bases from V and 1 from J, leaving 8 bases between them. The CDR3 is 13 amino acids. From germline, CDR1 is SEHNR and CDR2 FQNEAQ (reference sequence). This CDR3 is CASSPGPNTEAFF. The CDR3 bases are TGTGCCAGCAGCCCGGGCCCGAACACTGAAGCTTTCTTT.

The sample holds many counts of this clonotype. The chain uses TRBV29-1 and TRBJ1-1; D not resolved. Germline V gives CDR1 SQVTM, CDR2 ANQGSEA. V was pared by 4 bases and J by 2 bases, with 11 bases between. The CDR3 loop spans 13 amino acids. The CDR3 protein is CSVAGRLNTEAFF. In DNA form, the CDR3 reads TGCAGCGTTGCTGGACGTCTAAACACTGAAGCTTTCTTT. The full variable domain, rest sourced from reference TRBV29-1 and TRBJ1-1, is SAVISQKPSRDICQRGTSLTIQCQVDSQVTMMFWYRQQPGQSLTLIATANQGSEATYESGFVIDKFPISRPNLTFSTLTVSNMSPEDSSIYLCSVAGRLNTEAFFGQGTRLTVV.

This clonotype was counted many times. The chain has TRBV7-2 and TRBJ2-7; 8 bases agree with TRBD2. The CDR3 runs to 15 residues. The germline gives CDR1 SGHTA, CDR2 FQGNSA. V lost 2 bases to trimming and J lost 4 bases; unmatched junction nucleotides: 7. For the CDR3, the DNA is TGTGCCAGCAGCTTAATAATAGCGGGGCGGTACGAGCAGTACTTC. It specifies CASSLIIAGRYEQYF.